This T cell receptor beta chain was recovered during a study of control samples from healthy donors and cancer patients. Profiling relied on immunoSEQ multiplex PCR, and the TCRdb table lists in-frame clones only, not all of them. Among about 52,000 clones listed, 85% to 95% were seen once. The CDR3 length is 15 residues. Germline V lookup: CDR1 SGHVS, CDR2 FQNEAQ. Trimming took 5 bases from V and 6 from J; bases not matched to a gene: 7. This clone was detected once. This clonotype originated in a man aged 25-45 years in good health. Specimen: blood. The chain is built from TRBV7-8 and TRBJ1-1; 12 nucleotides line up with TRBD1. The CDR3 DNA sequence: TGTGCCAGCAGCGAAGGGACAGGGGGCTTCCCTGAAGCTTTCTTT. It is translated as CASSEGTGGFPEAFF.